This TCR beta chain originates from a study of human thymus T cells. TCRdb's copy holds only in-frame clones and misses some; the assay was immunoSEQ multiplex PCR. The sample holds around 45,000 clones, 95% seen once. This clone was observed a few times. Sequenced sample: blood. The sequence came from a girl under two years old with a congenital heart defect but otherwise immunologically healthy.

The DNA for the CDR3 is TGTGCCAGCAGCTCTTCTGCCAGGGGGCATGAGACCCAGTACTTC. Its protein is CASSSSARGHETQYF. The V call is TRBV5-4, the J call TRBJ2-5; 8 bases align to TRBD1. V was clipped by 3 bases and J by 5 bases; unmatched bases: 9. This CDR3 has 15 amino acids. Germline V gene lookup returns CDR1 SGHNT and CDR2 YYREEE (reference sequence).